This T cell receptor beta chain was obtained from a study of cytomegalovirus exposure and HLA in healthy donors (dated by TCRdb to the late 2010s). Broadly, across the study: According to an earlier analysis of a few hundred of the donors, about 170 million T cells yielded over 100 million unique TCR beta sequences and 276 Gb of sequence data. About 280 gigabases of sequencing data and around 80 million unique TCR sequences made up an early release that covered approximately 620 HLA-typed donors. High-throughput TCR immunosequencing, statistical association of individual TCRs with disease status, and machine learning were combined to predict cytomegalovirus infection status. All discovery cohort repertoires had been generated on a single sequencing platform. Using immunosequencing, the study profiled T cell repertoires from roughly 650 subjects and related those repertoires to cytomegalovirus serostatus. Donor age, sex, ethnicity and CMV serostatus were compiled alongside the repertoire data. In the later analysis, no new phenotypic data were used to find candidate immune exposures; instead, reliance was placed on TCR beta sequences and their occurrence across donors. On average, 235,054 unique TCR beta nucleotide sequences were sequenced per donor among 350 to 400 genotyped donors of the cohort, with about 19% of those sequences being non-productive. In addition to the first cohort of 650 to 800 subjects, a separate validation cohort of 130 or so different subjects was used. In a later analysis, previously published TCR beta repertoires from 550 to 750 donors were re-analyzed and high-resolution HLA genotyping was added so that TCR occurrence patterns could be studied. The genetic ancestry cluster associated with self-reported Caucasian donors included about 81% of the roughly 390 genotyped donors. About five DR-DQ haplotypes were handled as single units for association and clustering because linkage in the cohort was strong. The number of donors typed differed by locus, with about 629-630 for A, B, C, DRB1 and DQB1, 522 for DQA1, 600 to 610 for DPA1, and approximately 470 for DPB1. To decide whether each TCR beta V gene segment behaved as functional or pseudogenic, an earlier analysis of some 570 of the donors relied on high-throughput TCR beta sequencing. HLA typing included class I and class II loci at four-digit resolution. The study aimed to test whether signatures of past pathogen exposure could be identified by cataloging public T cell receptors. A later genetic analysis took genome-wide SNP genotypes for about 65% of the roughly 670 donors and used that subset as a discovery cohort.

Study-wide findings and limitations: The authors suggested that the approach could potentially be generalized to other disease states and immunological phenotypes. A later genetic analysis reported fewer N-insertions in productive TCRs among donors in an Asian-associated ancestry cluster than the roughly 620-donor mean. An earlier analysis of approximately 540 of the donors showed that most TCR beta V segments appeared in productive rearrangements either about 90% or about 30% of the time, which broadly matched IMGT annotations. In the study, around 150 TCR beta chains were listed as associated with cytomegalovirus. A further reported finding was that TCR beta sequences accurately predicted the HLA-A and HLA-B alleles for most subjects in the first cohort. For the cohort, immune exposure information was limited to CMV serostatus. In a later analysis, the rate of TCR association differed among HLA loci, with DRB1 alleles having the most associated TCRs and HLA-C alleles having the fewest. A few of the identified cytomegalovirus-associated TCR beta chains were confirmed in vitro to be specific for cytomegalovirus antigens. The classifier was reported to diagnose cytomegalovirus status with high specificity and sensitivity in both the original cohort and the validation cohort. A later genetic analysis associated a missense DCLRE1C variant with V-gene and J-gene trimming of TCR beta chains, and an independent cohort replicated the association. A cluster of highly shared sequence variants was judged likely to be a technical artifact of the sequencing pipeline. In a later analysis, several top co-occurrence clusters were reported to appear linked to parvovirus B19, influenza, CMV and Epstein-Barr virus. Because counts were too low, under 20 rarely observed V segments, including chromosome 9 orphons, were left out of the earlier analysis of a few hundred of the donors. Specific HLA alleles were associated with 15,000 to 20,000 TCR beta sequences at a false discovery rate of 0.05 in a later analysis. Correlated functional status among segregating V segments might reflect linkage disequilibrium, but an unknown experimental factor could not be ruled out. Because some donors lacked HLA typing at each locus, the association tests relied only on the typed subset. Most TCR sequences were observed very rarely across donors, whereas some public TCRs were present in many individuals. A later analysis found that HLA-associated TCR beta chains were more clonally expanded and had lower generation probabilities than equally common non-associated chains. This cohort had only TCR beta chains sequenced, and the lack of alpha or paired-chain data limited which features could be detected. Some IMGT-functional V segments, including TRBV6-2 and TRBV6-3, could not be told apart with the 87-base-pair reads, so those segments were excluded. When HLA alleles, especially DR and DQ, strongly co-occurred, attributing TCR associations to individual alleles was difficult. The presence/absence analyses assumed that sequencing depth was roughly uniform across donors, and that assumption may not be true. A later analysis found that most CMV-associated TCR beta chains appeared HLA-restricted, with HLA associations seemingly driven largely by CMV exposure.

In total, roughly 670 healthy bone marrow donors made up the cohort. Cohort members were all nominally healthy when sampled, although unrecorded immune exposures were likely present. Of the 550 to 750 cohort members, around 290 had positive CMV serostatus and approximately 360 had negative CMV serostatus, and CMV serostatus was not recorded for the donor. A peripheral blood sample was provided by each donor, and peripheral blood mononuclear cells were used for TCR beta sequencing. Genomic DNA was extracted from the blood cell samples with the Qiagen DNeasy Blood Extraction Kit. The germline V gene (reference sequence) gives CDR1 as LNHDA and CDR2 as SQIVND. The CDR3 contains 15 residues, cysteine and phenylalanine counted. Of all the DNA, just the CDR3 is kept, 45 bases in frame from base 1. V and J lose 9 bases and 4 bases, and a span of 18 bases separates them. Libraries were constructed by the immunoSEQ multiplex PCR assay. A mixture of 60 forward primers for TCR Vbeta segments and 13 reverse primers for TCR Jbeta segments was used in the multiplex PCR. The CDR3 region of rearranged TCR beta genes was amplified from genomic DNA by a multiplex PCR assay. On the Illumina HiSeq System, the amplified TCR beta libraries were sequenced as 87-base-pair reads. In the authors' own workflow: A later analysis counted tens of millions of unique TCR beta chains across the 666 repertoires, and 9 million to 14 million of these chains were shared by at least two donors. Raw reads were error-corrected and collapsed into unique sequences with a nearest-neighbor algorithm that merged closely related sequences to remove PCR and sequencing errors. Alignment of CDR3 sequences to IMGT reference sequences was used to assign V, D and J gene segments. For a sequence to be retained, a match of at least six nucleotides to both a V gene segment and a J gene segment was required. Rearrangements were called productive when the CDR3 lacked stop codons and stayed in frame with V and J; all others were non-productive. Following IMGT convention, CDR3 was defined as the stretch from the second conserved V-encoded cysteine to the conserved J-encoded phenylalanine. The earlier analysis of about 590 of the donors excluded sequences that lacked an unambiguous match to a single V gene segment. In an earlier analysis of 450 to 750 of the donors, a V segment was called functional when productive rearrangements were above 56.7%, and segregating when the standard deviation between donors exceeded 5%. A statistical classification framework was built to diagnose cytomegalovirus status from the catalog of TCR beta chain sequences. V and J gene assignment, in a later analysis, came from comparing TCR nucleotide sequences with IMGT/GENE-DB human TR gene sequences. The TCRdist pipeline was used in a later analysis to assign CDR3 sequences and most-parsimonious VDJ recombination scenarios. In a later analysis, every TCR beta chain was defined by the combination of its CDR3 amino acid sequence and its V-gene family, and reads without a unique V-gene family were dropped. To address suspected cross-contamination and a sequencing artifact, a later analysis removed 592 highly shared, low-generation-probability nucleotide sequences. For each public chain, a later analysis derived a clonal expansion index from normalized ranks of inferred template counts within each repertoire. In a later analysis, generation probabilities were computed using a VDJ recombination model fitted to out-of-frame rearrangements, and the results were checked against IGoR. Hypergeometric tests were used in a later analysis to score TCR-TCR, TCR-HLA and TCR-CMV co-occurrence, with a repertoire-size bias correction applied to the TCR pairs. To estimate false discovery rates, a later analysis permuted the HLA or CMV assignments 20 times. A later analysis grouped co-occurring TCRs with DBSCAN, adding TCRdist sequence similarity when clustering within HLA-allele-positive subsets. Repertoires with fewer than 30,000 or more than 120,000 public chains, plus five repertoires with anomalous nucleotide sharing, were excluded from co-occurrence clustering. TCRdb took over this immuneACCESS table, retaining in-frame rearrangements with V and J assigned. Such tables are incomplete; in checked studies, under half of the missing clones stem from an unresolved V gene, and the remainder is unexplained. V and J calls and clone size follow that table, whereas D and trimming were derived from the DNA. A total of over 90,000 clones appear in this sample, about 62% of them only once. The ten biggest clones cover over 4% of the sample.

Details on this clone: Its specific antigen is unknown. No base qualities exist here, and no much larger clone lies one base off it.

The receptor was isolated from a human donor in good health. Rearrangement joined TRBV19 to TRBJ1-4; a tentative D match to TRBD1 spans 6 bases. Sequencing was performed on PBMCs. The base sequence is TGTGCCAGCGCCAGCTCACAGGGCTTTAATGAAAAACTGTTTTTT. The resulting protein is CASASSQGFNEKLFF.